What follows describes a single T cell receptor (beta chain). Its antigen remains unidentified. No quality values exist for individual bases; no much larger clone is one base distant. Taken with the paper, the label for time point translates to: baseline before first vaccination. Samples from vaccinated people were obtained from the UK trials COV001 and COV002, which included a single-blind randomized controlled phase 2/3 trial of AZD1222 (ChAdOx1 nCoV-19) in healthy adults. For TCRbeta chain sequencing, PBMC samples were collected from trial participants at day 0 and at day 28 after the second dose. This record comes from a study of T cell responses to AZD1222 COVID-19 vaccine (dated by TCRdb to the early 2020s). For the study in its entirety: AZD1222 recipients with second doses at about 4 weeks or about 12 weeks were pooled, because spike-specific TCR depth and breadth did not differ between schedules. Trial participants were enrolled by age into subgroups of 18-55, 56-69 and 70-plus years, and around 150, 28 and 57 TCR-sequenced participants, respectively, were included in these subgroups. A total of 230 to 250 trial participants underwent TCR sequencing, of whom roughly 210 had received two doses of AZD1222 and roughly 26 had received two doses of the MenACWY control vaccine.

The CDR3 regions of human TCRbeta chains were analyzed by immunosequencing. The authors' analysis ran thus. TCRs in the repertoires were matched against a reference library of SARS-CoV-2-specific TCRs that had been generated with the MIRA antigen-specificity platform. Breadth was defined as the fraction of unique TCRs that were SARS-CoV-2-associated, and depth was defined as the fraction of total T cells that were SARS-CoV-2-associated. Using the MIRA data, each spike-specific TCR was assigned both to the spike region to which the TCR was reactive and to a CD4 or CD8 class. Log10-transformed breadth and depth values were compared by one-way ANOVA with Sidak's multiple comparisons tests. In its TCRdb copy, this immuneACCESS table keeps in-frame sequences only and misses some clones. Where compared with another copy, unresolved V genes explain less than half of these, and the others have no known cause. V and J calls and clone size come straight from that table; D and trimming were deduced from the DNA. The sample includes about 85,000 clones, with roughly 90% observed a single time. The ten largest clones represent around 2.2% of the sample.

The CDR3 numbers 14 residues from cysteine through phenylalanine. Only the CDR3 portion is preserved as DNA: 42 bases, with reading frame beginning at the first base. According to the germline V gene, CDR1 reads SGHVS and CDR2 reads FQNEAQ. V is reduced by 4 bases and J by 2 bases, leaving a spacing of 12 bases between them. Beyond this particular receptor, the publication reports: CD4 TCRs associated with the vaccine covered the entire spike protein, and the dominant responses were in regions 160-218 and 743-854. Participants were mostly white British and included more females than males, and it was suggested by the authors that clonal diversity may have been underestimated. The 56-69-year group was small, and its depth increase did not reach significance, likely because of low power. Reportedly, almost half of the unique spike-specific TCRs recognized epitopes lying outside the regions that are mutated in the B.1.351 and B.1.1.7 variants. Because no day 14 peak-response samples were available, the repertoires could be characterized only after the peak T cell response. After two AZD1222 doses, both the breadth and the depth of spike-specific TCRs were significantly higher than at day 0 and than in MenACWY recipients. Conclusions about previously exposed vaccinees were limited because only six AZD1222 recipients were SARS-CoV-2 seropositive at baseline.

The chain joins TRBV7-8 to TRBJ2-7; a tentative D match to TRBD1 spans 6 bases. The sequence came from an adult in good health. The material was peripheral blood, obtained on day 0 of AZD1222 vaccination. In nucleotides, the sequence is TGTGCCAGCAGCTCCGAGGACAGCCCCTACGAGCAGTACTTC. Translated, it reads CASSSEDSPYEQYF.